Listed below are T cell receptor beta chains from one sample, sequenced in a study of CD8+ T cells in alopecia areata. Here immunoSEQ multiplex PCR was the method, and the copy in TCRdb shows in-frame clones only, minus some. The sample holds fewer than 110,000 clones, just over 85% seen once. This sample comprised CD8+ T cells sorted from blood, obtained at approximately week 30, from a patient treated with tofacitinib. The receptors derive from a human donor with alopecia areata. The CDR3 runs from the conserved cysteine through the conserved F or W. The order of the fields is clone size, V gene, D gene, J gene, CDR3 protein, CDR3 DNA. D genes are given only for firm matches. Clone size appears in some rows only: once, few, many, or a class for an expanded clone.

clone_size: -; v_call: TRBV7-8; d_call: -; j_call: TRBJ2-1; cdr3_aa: CASSLPSRGEQFF; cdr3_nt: TGTGCCAGCAGCTTACCCAGCCGCGGTGAGCAGTTCTTC
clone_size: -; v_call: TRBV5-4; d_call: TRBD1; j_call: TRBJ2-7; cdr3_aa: CASSTSGTDYEQYF; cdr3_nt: TGTGCCAGCAGCACTTCCGGGACAGACTACGAGCAGTACTTC
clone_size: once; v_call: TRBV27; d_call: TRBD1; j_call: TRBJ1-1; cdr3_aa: CASSSFPGGQAEAFF; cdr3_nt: TGTGCCAGCAGTTCTTTTCCAGGGGGTCAGGCTGAAGCTTTCTTT
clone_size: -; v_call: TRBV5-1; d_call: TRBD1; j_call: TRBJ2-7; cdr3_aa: CASSFGTGVDEQYF; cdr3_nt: TGCGCCAGCAGCTTCGGGACAGGGGTAGACGAGCAGTACTTC
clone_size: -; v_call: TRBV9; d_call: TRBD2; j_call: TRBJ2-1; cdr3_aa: CASSVGGGSSYNEQFF; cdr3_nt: TGTGCCAGCAGCGTAGGTGGCGGGAGCTCCTACAATGAGCAGTTCTTC
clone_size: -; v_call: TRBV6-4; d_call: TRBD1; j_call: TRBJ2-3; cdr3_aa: CASSVARGSTDTQYF; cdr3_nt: TGTGCCAGCAGTGTAGCCAGGGGGAGCACAGATACGCAGTATTTT
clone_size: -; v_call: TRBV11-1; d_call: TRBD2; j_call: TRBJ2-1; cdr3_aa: CASSTLSGSYEQFF; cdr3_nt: TGTGCCAGCAGCACTTTAAGCGGGAGTTATGAGCAGTTCTTC
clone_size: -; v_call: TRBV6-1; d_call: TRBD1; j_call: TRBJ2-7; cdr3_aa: CASSEGWTGLSYEQYF; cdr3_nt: TGTGCCAGCAGTGAAGGGTGGACAGGGCTCTCCTACGAGCAGTACTTC
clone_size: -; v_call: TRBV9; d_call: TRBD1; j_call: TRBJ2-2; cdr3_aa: CASSVAGDRANTGELFF; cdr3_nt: TGTGCCAGCAGCGTAGCGGGGGACAGGGCGAACACCGGGGAGCTGTTTTTT
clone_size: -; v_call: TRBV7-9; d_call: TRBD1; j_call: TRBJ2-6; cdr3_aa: CASSSTGGLDSGANVLTF; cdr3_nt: TGTGCCAGCAGCTCAACAGGGGGCCTCGACTCTGGGGCCAACGTCCTGACTTTC
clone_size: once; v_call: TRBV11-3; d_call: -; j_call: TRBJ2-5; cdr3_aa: CASSLEAGEGEAQYF; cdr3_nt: TGTGCCAGCAGCTTAGAGGCAGGGGAGGGAGAGGCCCAGTACTTC
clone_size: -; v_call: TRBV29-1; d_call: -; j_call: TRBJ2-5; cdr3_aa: CSVEEGQNGWGYF; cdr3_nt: TGCAGCGTTGAAGAGGGGCAGAACGGGTGGGGTTACTTC
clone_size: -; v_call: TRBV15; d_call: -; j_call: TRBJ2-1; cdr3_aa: CATSTGVDNEQFF; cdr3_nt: TGTGCCACCAGCACCGGGGTGGACAATGAGCAGTTCTTC
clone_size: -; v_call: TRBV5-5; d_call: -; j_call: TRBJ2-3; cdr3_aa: CASSLVYADTQYF; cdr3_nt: TGTGCCAGCAGCTTGGTGTACGCAGATACGCAGTATTTT
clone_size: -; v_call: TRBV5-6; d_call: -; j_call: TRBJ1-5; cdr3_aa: CASSDGRGSQPQHF; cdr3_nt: TGTGCCAGCAGCGATGGGAGGGGAAGCCAGCCCCAGCATTTT
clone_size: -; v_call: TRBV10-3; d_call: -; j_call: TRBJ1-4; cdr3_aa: CAISEPDSPTNEKLFF; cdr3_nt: TGTGCCATCAGTGAGCCTGACAGCCCAACTAATGAAAAACTGTTTTTT
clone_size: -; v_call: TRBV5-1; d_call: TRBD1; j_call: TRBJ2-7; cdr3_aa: CASSSGQGPSYEQYF; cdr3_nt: TGCGCCAGCAGCTCGGGACAGGGCCCTTCCTACGAGCAGTACTTC
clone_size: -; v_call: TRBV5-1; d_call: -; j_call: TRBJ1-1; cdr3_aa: CASSLDGQLEAFF; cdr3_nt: TGCGCCAGCAGCTTGGATGGTCAGCTTGAAGCTTTCTTT
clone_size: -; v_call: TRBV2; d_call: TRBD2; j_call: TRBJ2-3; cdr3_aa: CASSTLTSGGADTQYF; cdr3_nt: TGTGCCAGCAGTACACTGACTAGCGGGGGGGCAGATACGCAGTATTTT
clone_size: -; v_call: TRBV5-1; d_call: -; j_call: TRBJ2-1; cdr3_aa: CASSLASLGVNEQFF; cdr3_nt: TGCGCCAGCAGCTTGGCTTCACTAGGGGTCAATGAGCAGTTCTTC
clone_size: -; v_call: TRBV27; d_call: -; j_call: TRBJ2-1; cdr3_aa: CASSPGGSADEQFF; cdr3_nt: TGTGCCAGCAGCCCCGGTGGTAGCGCCGATGAGCAGTTCTTC
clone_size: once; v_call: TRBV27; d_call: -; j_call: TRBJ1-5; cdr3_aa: CASSFTANNQPQHF; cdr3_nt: TGTGCCAGCAGTTTTACAGCTAACAATCAGCCCCAGCATTTT
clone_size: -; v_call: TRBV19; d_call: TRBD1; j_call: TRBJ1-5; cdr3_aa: CASRTLRTGPSNQPQHF; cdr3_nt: TGTGCCAGTCGAACACTTAGGACAGGACCTAGCAATCAGCCCCAGCATTTT
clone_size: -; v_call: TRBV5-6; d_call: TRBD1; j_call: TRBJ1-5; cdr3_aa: CASSSGTGVQPQHF; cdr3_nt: TGTGCCAGCAGCTCCGGGACAGGGGTTCAGCCCCAGCATTTT
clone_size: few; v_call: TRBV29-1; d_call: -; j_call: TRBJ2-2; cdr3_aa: CSVPRAGELFF; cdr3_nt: TGCAGCGTCCCCAGGGCTGGGGAGCTGTTTTTT
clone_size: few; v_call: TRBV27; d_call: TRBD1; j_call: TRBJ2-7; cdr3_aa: CARSQQGSIYEQYF; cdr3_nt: TGTGCCAGGAGTCAACAGGGGAGCATCTACGAGCAGTACTTC
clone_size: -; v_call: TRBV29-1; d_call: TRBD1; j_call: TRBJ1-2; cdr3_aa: CSVEAGQVLGYGYTF; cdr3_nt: TGCAGCGTTGAGGCGGGACAGGTCCTTGGGTATGGCTACACCTTC
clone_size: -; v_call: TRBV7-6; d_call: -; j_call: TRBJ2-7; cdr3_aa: CASSGSAGEQYF; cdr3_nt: TGTGCCAGCAGCGGGAGTGCGGGCGAGCAGTACTTC
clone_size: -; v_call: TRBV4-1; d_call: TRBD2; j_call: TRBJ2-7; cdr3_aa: CASSPDHSGSKYEQYF; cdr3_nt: TGCGCCAGCAGCCCAGATCACAGCGGGAGCAAATACGAGCAGTACTTC
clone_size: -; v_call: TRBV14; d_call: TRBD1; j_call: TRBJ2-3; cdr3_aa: CASSPGQGRDTQYF; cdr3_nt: TGTGCCAGCAGCCCGGGACAGGGCCGCGATACGCAGTATTTT
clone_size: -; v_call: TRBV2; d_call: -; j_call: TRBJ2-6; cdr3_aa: CASLEVGSNVLTF; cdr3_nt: TGTGCCAGCTTAGAGGTCGGCTCCAACGTCCTGACTTTC
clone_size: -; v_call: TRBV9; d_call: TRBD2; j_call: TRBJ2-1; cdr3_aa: CASSFSGGVFDEQFF; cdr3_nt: TGTGCCAGCAGTTTTAGCGGGGGAGTTTTCGATGAGCAGTTCTTC
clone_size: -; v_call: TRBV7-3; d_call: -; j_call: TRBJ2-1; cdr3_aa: CASSFDGSSYNEQFF; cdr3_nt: TGTGCCAGCAGCTTTGACGGGAGCTCCTACAATGAGCAGTTCTTC
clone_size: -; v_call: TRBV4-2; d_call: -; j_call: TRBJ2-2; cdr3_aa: CASSQASGIANTGELFF; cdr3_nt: TGTGCCAGCAGCCAAGCGAGCGGCATCGCGAACACCGGGGAGCTGTTTTTT
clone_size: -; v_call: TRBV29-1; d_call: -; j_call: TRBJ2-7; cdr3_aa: CSVEDLYEQYF; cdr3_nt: TGCAGCGTTGAAGATCTCTACGAGCAGTACTTC
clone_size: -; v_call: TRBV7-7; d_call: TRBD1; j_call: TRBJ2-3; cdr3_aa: CASSPSTGDWADTQYF; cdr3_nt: TGTGCCAGCAGCCCCTCTACAGGGGATTGGGCAGATACGCAGTATTTT
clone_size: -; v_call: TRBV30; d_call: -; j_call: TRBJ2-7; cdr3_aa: CAWSARGVHEQYF; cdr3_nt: TGTGCCTGGAGTGCCAGAGGGGTGCACGAGCAGTACTTC
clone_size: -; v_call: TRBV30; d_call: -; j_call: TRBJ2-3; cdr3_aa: CACQGVADHTDTQYF; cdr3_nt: TGTGCCTGCCAGGGGGTAGCGGACCACACAGATACGCAGTATTTT
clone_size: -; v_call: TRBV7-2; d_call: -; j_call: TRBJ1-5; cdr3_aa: CASSDGGAHQPQHF; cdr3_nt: TGTGCCAGCAGTGATGGGGGGGCACATCAGCCCCAGCATTTT
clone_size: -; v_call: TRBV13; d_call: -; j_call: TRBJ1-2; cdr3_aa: CASRTGNGYTF; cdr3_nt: TGTGCCAGCCGTACAGGGAATGGCTACACCTTC
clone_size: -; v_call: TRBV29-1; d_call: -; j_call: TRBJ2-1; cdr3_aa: CSVDQYNEQFF; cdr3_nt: TGCAGCGTTGATCAGTACAATGAGCAGTTCTTC
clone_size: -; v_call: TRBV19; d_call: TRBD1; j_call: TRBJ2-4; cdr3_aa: CASSNRGIAKNIQYF; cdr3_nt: TGTGCCAGTAGCAACAGGGGGATAGCCAAAAACATTCAGTACTTC
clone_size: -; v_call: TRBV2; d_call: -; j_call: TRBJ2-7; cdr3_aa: CASSESIYEQYF; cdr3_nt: TGTGCCAGCAGTGAGTCCATATACGAGCAGTACTTC
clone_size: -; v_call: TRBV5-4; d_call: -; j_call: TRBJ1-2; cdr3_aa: CASSRNSGRLGYTF; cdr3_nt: TGTGCCAGCAGCAGAAACTCGGGAAGGTTGGGCTACACCTTC
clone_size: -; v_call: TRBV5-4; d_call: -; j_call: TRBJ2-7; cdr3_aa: CASSLMGEQYF; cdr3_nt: TGTGCCAGCAGCTTGATGGGTGAGCAGTACTTC
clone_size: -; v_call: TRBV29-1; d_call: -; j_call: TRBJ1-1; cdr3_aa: CSAMGLTGLGEAFF; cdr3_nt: TGCAGCGCTATGGGACTTACAGGGTTGGGTGAAGCTTTCTTT
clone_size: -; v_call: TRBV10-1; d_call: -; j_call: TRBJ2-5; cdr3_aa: CASSDPEFGETQYF; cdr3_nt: TGCGCCAGCAGTGACCCGGAGTTCGGGGAGACCCAGTACTTC